A selection of T cell receptor beta chains follows, all from one sample in a study of T cell responses to AZD1222 COVID-19 vaccine. This table comes from immunoSEQ multiplex PCR, and its TCRdb copy is limited to in-frame clones, with some not included. There are around 120,000 clones in the sample; roughly 90% occur only once, and about 1.2% lies in the top ten. The sample in question was peripheral blood, obtained on day 0 of AZD1222 vaccination. These receptors all stem from an adult in good health. CDR3s include the opening cysteine and the closing phenylalanine or tryptophan. The D gene is left open where the match is weak. Where a row states a size, it is once, few, many or the class of an expanded clone; other rows omit it.

abundance	d_gene	v_gene	j_gene	CDR3nt	CDR3aa
few	.	TRBV5-1	TRBJ2-5	TGCGCCAGCAGCTTGGGGGTTGATCTCGAGACCCAGTACTTC	CASSLGVDLETQYF
.	TRBD1	TRBV19	TRBJ2-7	TGTGCCAGTACCATGGGACAGGGCTACGAGCAGTACTTC	CASTMGQGYEQYF
.	.	TRBV30	TRBJ1-3	TGTGCCTGGAGGGGGGGAAACACCATATATTTT	CAWRGGNTIYF
.	TRBD1	TRBV29-1	TRBJ1-2	TGCAGCGTTTCCCCCAGACAGGGAGGCGGCTACACCTTC	CSVSPRQGGGYTF
.	TRBD1	TRBV11-3	TRBJ2-7	TGTGCCAGCAGCTTTCGACGACAGGGTCCCGAGCAGTACTTC	CASSFRRQGPEQYF
.	.	TRBV3-1/TRBV3-2	TRBJ2-4	TGTGCCAGCAGCCAAGATGGGGGTAGACGAAACATTCAGTACTTC	CASSQDGGRRNIQYF
.	TRBD2	TRBV7-6	TRBJ2-7	TGTGCCAGCAGCTTAACTAGCGGGAGTTTCGAGCAGTACTTC	CASSLTSGSFEQYF
.	.	TRBV7-3	TRBJ1-1	TGTGCCAGCAGCTTTAGGCCCCAGGGGCCAAACACTGAAGCTTTCTTT	CASSFRPQGPNTEAFF
.	.	TRBV6-5	TRBJ1-1	TGTGCCAGCAGTTACAATTCAGGCGGGACTGAAGCTTTCTTT	CASSYNSGGTEAFF
.	TRBD1	TRBV3-1/TRBV3-2	TRBJ1-2	TGTGCCAGCAGCCAGAAGGGACAGATAAACTATGGCTACACCTTC	CASSQKGQINYGYTF
.	.	TRBV5-1	TRBJ1-5	TGCGCCAGCAGCTTGGATTCCCCTCGTCAGCCCCAGCATTTT	CASSLDSPRQPQHF
.	.	TRBV19	TRBJ1-4	TGTGCCAGTAGTAACGGGAATGAAAAACTGTTTTTT	CASSNGNEKLFF
.	.	TRBV14	TRBJ1-5	TGTGCCAGCAGCCCGCGCCGGCCCCAGCATTTT	CASSPRRPQHF
.	TRBD1	TRBV3-1/TRBV3-2	TRBJ2-3	TGTGCCAGCAGCCAAGTCACAGGGGCAGATACGCAGTATTTT	CASSQVTGADTQYF
.	.	TRBV27	TRBJ2-1	TGTGCCAGCTTACGAGCGGTGAACTCCTACAATGAGCAGTTCTTC	CASLRAVNSYNEQFF
.	TRBD1	TRBV4-3	TRBJ2-1	TGCGCCAGCAGCACGCGACAGGGTGGGGAAGAGCAGTTCTTC	CASSTRQGGEEQFF
.	.	TRBV19	TRBJ2-1	TGTGCCAGTAGTACTACAGCTTACAATGAGCAGTTCTTC	CASSTTAYNEQFF
.	TRBD1	TRBV4-2	TRBJ1-5	TGTGCCAGCAGCCCGGACAGGGGCAGACAGCCCCAGCATTTT	CASSPDRGRQPQHF
.	TRBD1	TRBV11-2	TRBJ1-2	TGTGCCAGCAGCCCGGACAGGACCGCTAACTATGGCTACACCTTC	CASSPDRTANYGYTF
.	.	TRBV11-2	TRBJ1-2	TGTGCCAGCAGCTTAGGAGGCTTGGGGCTGAGTAATGGCTACACCTTC	CASSLGGLGLSNGYTF
.	.	TRBV5-8	TRBJ2-3	TGTGCCAGCAGCTTGGCCCCTCCAGGCCCAGATACGCAGTATTTT	CASSLAPPGPDTQYF
.	TRBD1	TRBV29-1	TRBJ2-6	TGCAGCGTTCTTCTTCCGGGACAGAAAGGGAGCTCTGGGGCCAACGTCCTGACTTTC	CSVLLPGQKGSSGANVLTF
.	TRBD1	TRBV6-5	TRBJ1-1	TGTGCCAGCAGTACAGGGGGCAAGGACACTGAAGCTTTCTTT	CASSTGGKDTEAFF
.	.	TRBV28	TRBJ2-7	TGTGCCGCGGTGGAGAGGACGACTTCCGAGCAGTACTTC	CAAVERTTSEQYF
.	.	TRBV2	TRBJ1-6	TGTGCCAGCAGTGCACAGGCGACCATACCCCTCCACTTT	CASSAQATIPLHF
.	TRBD2	TRBV27	TRBJ2-1	TGTGCCAGCAGGGGGGGGGTGATGTTCTTC	CASRGGVMFF
.	.	TRBV28	TRBJ2-1	TGTGCCAGCGGGACGGGGCTATTCAATGAGCAGTTCTTC	CASGTGLFNEQFF
.	.	TRBV4-2	TRBJ1-2	TGTGCCAGCAGCCTAGCCCTTAACTATGGCTACACCTTC	CASSLALNYGYTF
.	TRBD2	TRBV27	TRBJ2-2	TGTGCCAGCACAAAGGGGCGGGGGAGAGGGGAGCTGTTTTTT	CASTKGRGRGELFF
.	.	TRBV18	TRBJ1-5	TGTGCCAGCTCAGCGCAGGTAAATCAGCCCCAGCATTTT	CASSAQVNQPQHF
.	.	TRBV5-1	TRBJ2-5	TGCGCCAGCATCGGACAAGAGACCCAGTACTTC	CASIGQETQYF
.	.	TRBV12-3/TRBV12-4	TRBJ1-1	TGTGCCAGCAGTTTGCGGGGGCTTGAAGCTTTCTTT	CASSLRGLEAFF
.	TRBD1	TRBV5-5	TRBJ1-1	TGTGCCAGCTCACAGGGGGCGGACACTGAAGCTTTCTTT	CASSQGADTEAFF
.	.	TRBV2	TRBJ2-5	TGTGCCAGCAGTGTCAGGCAGAACCAAGAGACCCAGTACTTC	CASSVRQNQETQYF
.	.	TRBV7-2	TRBJ1-5	TGTGCCAGCAGCTTAGCAGGAAACAATCAGCCCCAGCATTTT	CASSLAGNNQPQHF
.	TRBD1	TRBV4-3	TRBJ2-1	TGCGCCAGCAGCCAACAAGTTACCGGGACAGGGGTGAACAATGAGCAGTTCTTC	CASSQQVTGTGVNNEQFF
.	.	TRBV27	TRBJ2-7	TGTGCCAGCAGTTTGACGGCAGTGGGTAGGGCCGAGCAGTACTTC	CASSLTAVGRAEQYF
.	TRBD1	TRBV5-1	TRBJ1-5	TGCGCCAGCAGCCCCCAGGGGGCGGTCAATCAGCCCCAGCATTTT	CASSPQGAVNQPQHF
.	.	TRBV19	TRBJ1-1	TGTGCCAGTAGTATTACGGGTAGGAGAGCTTTCTTT	CASSITGRRAFF
.	TRBD2	TRBV2	TRBJ2-7	TGTGCCAGCCGACTAGCGGGGAGCTACGAGCAGTACTTC	CASRLAGSYEQYF
once	.	TRBV27	TRBJ1-2	TGTGCCAGCAGTTTTGTCGGGGCTGAAGGCTACACCTTC	CASSFVGAEGYTF
.	.	TRBV5-6	TRBJ2-7	TGTGCCAGCAGCCGCTCCTACGAGCAGTACTTC	CASSRSYEQYF
once	.	TRBV7-3	TRBJ2-7	TGTGCCAGCAGCTTAGGGGCAGACTACGAGCAGTACTTC	CASSLGADYEQYF
.	.	TRBV27	TRBJ2-2	TGTGCCAGCAGCCCGGGACGGGTACACAGCGGGGAGCTGTTTTTT	CASSPGRVHSGELFF
.	.	TRBV2	TRBJ1-3	TGTGCCAGCAGCCAACCTGGGACGGACGATTGGTCTGGAAACACCATATATTTT	CASSQPGTDDWSGNTIYF
.	TRBD1	TRBV6-5	TRBJ1-5	TGTGCCAGCAGACGGGACAGGAATCAGCCCCAGCATTTT	CASRRDRNQPQHF
.	.	TRBV7-2	TRBJ2-7	TGTGCCAGCAGCCCTAGGGGGGCCGACCGGGACGAGCAGTACTTC	CASSPRGADRDEQYF